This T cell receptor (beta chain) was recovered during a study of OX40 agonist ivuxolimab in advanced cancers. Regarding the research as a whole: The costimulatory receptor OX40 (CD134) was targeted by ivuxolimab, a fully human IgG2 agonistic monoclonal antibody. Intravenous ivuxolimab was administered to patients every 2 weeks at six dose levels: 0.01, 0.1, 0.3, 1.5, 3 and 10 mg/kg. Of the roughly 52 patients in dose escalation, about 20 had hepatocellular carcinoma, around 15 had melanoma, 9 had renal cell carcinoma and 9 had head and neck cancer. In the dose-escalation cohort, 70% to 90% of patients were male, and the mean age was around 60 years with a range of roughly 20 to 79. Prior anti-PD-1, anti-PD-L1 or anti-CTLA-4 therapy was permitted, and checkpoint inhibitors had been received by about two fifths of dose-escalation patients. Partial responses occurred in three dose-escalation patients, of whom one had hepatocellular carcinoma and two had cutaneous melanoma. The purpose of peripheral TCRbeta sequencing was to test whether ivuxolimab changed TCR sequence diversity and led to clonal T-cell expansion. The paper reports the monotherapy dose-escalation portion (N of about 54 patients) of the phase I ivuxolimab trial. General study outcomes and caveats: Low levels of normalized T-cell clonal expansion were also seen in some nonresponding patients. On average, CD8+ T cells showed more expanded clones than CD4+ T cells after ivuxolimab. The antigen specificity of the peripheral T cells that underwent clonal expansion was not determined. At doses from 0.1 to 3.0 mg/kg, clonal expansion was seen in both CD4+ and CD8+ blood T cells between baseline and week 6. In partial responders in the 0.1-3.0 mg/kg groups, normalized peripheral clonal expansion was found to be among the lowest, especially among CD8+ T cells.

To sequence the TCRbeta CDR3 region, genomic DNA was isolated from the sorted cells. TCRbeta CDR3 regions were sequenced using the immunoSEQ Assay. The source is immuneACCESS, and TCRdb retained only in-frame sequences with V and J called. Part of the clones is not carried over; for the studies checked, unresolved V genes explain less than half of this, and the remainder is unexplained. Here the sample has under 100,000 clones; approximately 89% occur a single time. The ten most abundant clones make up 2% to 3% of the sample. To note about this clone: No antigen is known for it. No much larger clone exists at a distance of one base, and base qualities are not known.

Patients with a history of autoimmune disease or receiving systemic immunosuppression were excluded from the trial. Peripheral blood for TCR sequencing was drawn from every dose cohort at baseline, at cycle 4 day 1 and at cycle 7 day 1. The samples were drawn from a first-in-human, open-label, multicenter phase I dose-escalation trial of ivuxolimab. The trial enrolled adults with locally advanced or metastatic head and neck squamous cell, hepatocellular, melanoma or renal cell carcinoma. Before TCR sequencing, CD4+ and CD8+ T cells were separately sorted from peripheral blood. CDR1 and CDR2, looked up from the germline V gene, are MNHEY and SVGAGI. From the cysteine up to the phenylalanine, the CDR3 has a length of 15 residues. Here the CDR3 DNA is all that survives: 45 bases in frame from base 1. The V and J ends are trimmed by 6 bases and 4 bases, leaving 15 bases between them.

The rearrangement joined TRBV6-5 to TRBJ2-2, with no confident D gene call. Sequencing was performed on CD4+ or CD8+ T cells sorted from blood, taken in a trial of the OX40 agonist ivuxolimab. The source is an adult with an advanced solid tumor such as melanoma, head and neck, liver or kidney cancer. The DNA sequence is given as TGTGCCAGCAGCCTTTCTGAGGCAGGCACCGGGGAGCTGTTTTTT. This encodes CASSLSEAGTGELFF.